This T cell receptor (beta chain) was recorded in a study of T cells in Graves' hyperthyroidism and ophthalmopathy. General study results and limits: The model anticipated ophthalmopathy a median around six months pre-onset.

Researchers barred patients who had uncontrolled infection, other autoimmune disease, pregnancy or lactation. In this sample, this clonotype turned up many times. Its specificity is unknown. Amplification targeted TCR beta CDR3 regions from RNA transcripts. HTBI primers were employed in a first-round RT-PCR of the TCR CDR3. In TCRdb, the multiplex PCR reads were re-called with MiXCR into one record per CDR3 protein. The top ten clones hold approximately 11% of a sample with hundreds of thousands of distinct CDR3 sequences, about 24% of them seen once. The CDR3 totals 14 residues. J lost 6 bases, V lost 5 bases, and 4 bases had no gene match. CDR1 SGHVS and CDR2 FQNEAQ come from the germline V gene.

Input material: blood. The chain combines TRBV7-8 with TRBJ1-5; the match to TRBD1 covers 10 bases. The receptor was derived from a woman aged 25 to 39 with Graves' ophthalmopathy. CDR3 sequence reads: CASSVWTGGQPQHF. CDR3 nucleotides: TGTGCCAGCAGCGTCTGGACAGGGGGTCAGCCCCAGCATTTT.